This TCR beta chain was recorded in a study of blood T cell repertoires in COVID-19. Assay: immunoSEQ multiplex PCR; the TCRdb copy retains only in-frame clones and omits some. The sample shows hundreds of thousands of clones, about 93% of them seen only once. V lost 2 bases, J lost 3 bases, and 4 bases stayed unmatched. Germline-derived CDR1 and CDR2 are SGHRS and YFSETQ. This CDR3 has 15 amino acids. The rearrangement uses TRBV5-1 and TRBJ2-1, with TRBD2 matching 8 bases. The receptor comes from a woman aged 18-29 years who had recovered from COVID-19. Sequenced: peripheral blood. CDR3 residues: CASSLAGDDYNEQFF. CDR3 in DNA: TGCGCCAGCAGCTTAGCGGGGGACGACTACAATGAGCAGTTCTTC.